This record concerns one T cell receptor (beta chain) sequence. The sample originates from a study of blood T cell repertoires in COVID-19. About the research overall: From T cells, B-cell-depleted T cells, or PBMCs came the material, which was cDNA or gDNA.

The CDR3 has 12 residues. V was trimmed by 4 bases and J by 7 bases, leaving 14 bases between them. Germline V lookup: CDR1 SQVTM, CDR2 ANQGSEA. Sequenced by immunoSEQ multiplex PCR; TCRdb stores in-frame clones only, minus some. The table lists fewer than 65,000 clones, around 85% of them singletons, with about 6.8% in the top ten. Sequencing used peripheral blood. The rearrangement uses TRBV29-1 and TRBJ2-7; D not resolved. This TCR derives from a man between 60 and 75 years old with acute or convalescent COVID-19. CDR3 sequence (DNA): TGCAGCGTTGTCGGCCCCGTGAGGGAGCAGTACTTC. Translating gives CSVVGPVREQYF.